The 14 T cell receptor beta chains listed next were all sequenced from one sample in a study of shared clonotypes between healthy human individuals. Sequencing was performed with immunoSEQ multiplex PCR; in TCRdb, only in-frame clones are kept and a portion is missing. The repertoire holds about 1.1 million clones, 60% to 85% seen once, with roughly 0.9% in the top ten. The specimen sequenced was memory CD4+ T cells from PBMCs. Documented subset: CD45RA-negative fraction. These receptor sequences come from a man in his late teens or twenties in good health. Some clones in this sample may be carry-over from other donors' samples.

The chain has TRBV21-1 and TRBJ2-3; TRBD2 is the table's D call and was not checked against the DNA. TRBV21-1 is labeled a pseudogene. This CDR3 spans 16 amino acids. The CDR3 DNA reads TGTGCCAGCAGCGCCCGACTAGCGGGAGGTCAAGATACGCAGTATTTT. This codes for CASSARLAGGQDTQYF.

Remarks on this clone: This could be a read error, since a much larger clone is one nucleotide away. The rearrangement links TRBV30 to TRBJ1-2; D not certain. Trimming took off 2 bases at V and 7 bases at J, with 14 bases between the two ends. Germline V gives CDR1 GTSNPN, CDR2 SVGIG (reference sequence). This CDR3 comprises 13 residues. For the CDR3, the DNA is TGTGCCTGGAGTCTTACCTCAACACTTGGCTACACCTTC. Amino acid sequence: CAWSLTSTLGYTF.

This clone has only a few counts. The same CDR3 also results from other DNA sequences found in this sample. J is TRBJ2-1 and V is TRBV5-1, with D unresolved. This CDR3 region has 13 residues. V gave up 0 bases and J gave up 3 bases, with 4 bases separating them. Germline V gene lookup returns CDR1 SGHRS and CDR2 YFSETQ. CDR3 amino acids: CASSLGGYNEQFF. The CDR3 DNA is TGCGCCAGCAGCTTGGGTGGCTACAATGAGCAGTTCTTC.

This clone was seen more than once but under ten times. V and J are TRBV19 and TRBJ1-5; D may be TRBD1 (6 bases). The CDR3 sequence is 16 residues long. Looked up from germline, CDR1 is LNHDA and CDR2 is SQIVND (reference sequence). Trimming removed 3 bases at V and 6 bases at J, with 18 bases between. This CDR3 is CASSISIRGAGQPQHF. DNA for the CDR3: TGTGCCAGTAGTATTTCCATCCGGGGGGCCGGTCAGCCCCAGCATTTT. Variable domain in full (rest from reference TRBV19 and TRBJ1-5): DGGITQSPKYLFRKEGQNVTLSCEQNLNHDAMYWYRQDPGQGLRLIYYSQIVNDFQKGDIAEGYSVSREKKESFPLTVTSAQKNPTAFYLCASSISIRGAGQPQHFGDGTRLSIL.

A single count supports this clone. This sequence joins TRBV29-1 and TRBJ2-7; 10 bases line up with TRBD1. The V segment lost 7 bases and the J segment 5 bases; nucleotides outside the gene matches: 11. The germline CDR1 and CDR2 sequences are SQVTM and ANQGSEA. CDR3 length equals 14 residues. The CDR3 region has the DNA TGCAGCGGATCGACAGGGGGCGCGTGGGACGAGCAGTACTTC. Encoded protein: CSGSTGGAWDEQYF.

The chain joins TRBV7-3 to TRBJ2-3; D uncertain. Germline V gene data show CDR1 as SGHTA and CDR2 as FQGTGA. Trimming took 2 bases from V and 3 from J, leaving 12 bases between them. The CDR3 spans 15 residues. CDR3 nucleotides: TGTGCCAGCAGCTTATCCCGGACCGGGACAGATACGCAGTATTTT. Protein product: CASSLSRTGTDTQYF.

The chain carries TRBV7-8 and TRBJ2-7; D is unresolved. V was cut by 1 base and J by 2 bases, with 12 bases left in between. The CDR3 is made up of 15 amino acids. The germline V gene has CDR1 SGHVS and CDR2 FQNEAQ. The chain's CDR3 is CASSLVRDITYEQYF. CDR3 nucleotides: TGTGCCAGCAGCTTAGTTAGGGATATCACCTACGAGCAGTACTTC. Supplemented by reference TRBV7-8 and TRBJ2-7, the full variable domain reads GAGVSQSPRYKVAKRGQDVALRCDPISGHVSLFWYQQALGQGPEFLTYFQNEAQLDKSGLPSDRFFAERPEGSVSTLKIQRTQQEDSAVYLCASSLVRDITYEQYFGPGTRLTVT.

V gene TRBV28 combines with J gene TRBJ2-3; 7 bases match TRBD1. The CDR3 loop spans 16 amino acids. After removal of 6 bases from V and 5 bases from J, the junction contained 14 bases not matched to a gene. Germline CDR1 MDHEN, CDR2 SYDVKM. CDR3 sequence (DNA): TGTGCCAGCAGCTCGGGACAGCTTCGGGCCATAGATACGCAGTATTTT. Residues: CASSSGQLRAIDTQYF.

This sequence joins TRBV19 and TRBJ1-5; D remains unclear. Germline loops: CDR1 LNHDA, CDR2 SQIVND (reference sequence). The CDR3 totals 12 residues. Trimming took 1 base from V and 6 from J, leaving 4 bases between them. Here the CDR3 reads CASSIVGQPQHF. In DNA, the CDR3 is TGTGCCAGTAGTATAGTCGGTCAGCCCCAGCATTTT.

The V and J genes are TRBV11-2 and TRBJ2-1, with 11 bases lining up with TRBD2. Germline CDR1 reads SGHAT; CDR2 reads FQNNGV. The CDR3 sequence is 16 residues long. The J segment lost 3 bases and the V segment lost 5 bases, leaving 6 bases of the junction unmatched. CDR3 sequence: CASSRIAGGNYNEQFF. DNA of the CDR3: TGTGCCAGCAGCCGAATAGCGGGAGGGAACTACAATGAGCAGTTCTTC. Looking up the rest from reference TRBV11-2 and TRBJ2-1 gives the full variable domain: EAGVAQSPRYKIIEKRQSVAFWCNPISGHATLYWYQQILGQGPKLLIQFQNNGVVDDSQLPKDRFSAERLKGVDSTLKIQPAKLEDSAVYLCASSRIAGGNYNEQFFGPGTRLTVL.

V and J are TRBV28 and TRBJ2-5; 9 bases are a match to TRBD1. In germline, CDR1 is MDHEN, CDR2 SYDVKM. The V gene end was trimmed by 8 bases and the J gene end by 0 bases; junction bases not matched to a gene: 10. The CDR3 has 16 residues. CDR3 residues: CASGSNRGHYQETQYF. As DNA, the CDR3 is TGTGCCAGCGGATCCAACAGGGGGCATTACCAAGAGACCCAGTACTTC.

Here the CDR3 reads CASSFGPTGEQYF. The DNA of the CDR3 is TGTGCCAGCAGCTTTGGCCCAACCGGCGAGCAGTACTTC. This rearrangement joins TRBV7-6 to TRBJ2-7; D not certain. Germline values: CDR1 SGHVS, CDR2 FNYEAQ. Trimming left V 3 bases short and J 6 bases short, with 12 bases between. This CDR3 has 13 residues.

The V and J genes are TRBV5-1 and TRBJ1-3; no reliable D call. This CDR3 is built from 15 residues. Trimming cost V 0 bases and J 0 bases, with 7 bases left between them. Germline values: CDR1 SGHRS, CDR2 YFSETQ. As DNA, the CDR3 is TGCGCCAGCAGCTTGGGAGCGAGCTCTGGAAACACCATATATTTT. It is translated as CASSLGASSGNTIYF. The entire variable domain, with the rest obtained from reference TRBV5-1 and TRBJ1-3, is as follows: KAGVTQTPRYLIKTRGQQVTLSCSPISGHRSVSWYQQTPGQGLQFLFEYFSETQRNKGNFPGRFSGRQFSNSRSEMNVSTLELGDSALYLCASSLGASSGNTIYFGEGSWLTVV.

The sample holds one count of this clone. The V call is TRBV5-8, the J call TRBJ1-5; no definite D call. The CDR3 extends over 14 amino acids. Germline values: CDR1 SGHTS, CDR2 YDEGEE. Trimming cost V 0 bases and J 4 bases, with 8 bases left between them. The chain's CDR3 is CASSLDGPNQPQHF. CDR3 nucleotides: TGTGCCAGCAGCTTGGACGGACCAAATCAGCCCCAGCATTTT.